This TCR beta chain was identified in a study of cytomegalovirus exposure and HLA in healthy donors. At the level of the study: About 85 million unique TCRs from HLA-typed donors were held in an early release of data.

PCR employed 60 Vbeta and 13 Jbeta primers. Libraries were prepared by immunoSEQ multiplex PCR; TCRdb keeps only in-frame clonotypes and omits some of them. This table has some 98,000 clones, roughly three quarters appearing once. The sequenced sample was PBMCs. The sequence came from a middle-aged man in good health and CMV-seronegative.

CDR3 bases: TGTGCCAGCAGCTTGGACGGACAGGGGGCGAGATCACCCCTCCACTTT. Translated, it gives CASSLDGQGARSPLHF. The V gene is TRBV5-4, the J gene TRBJ1-6; 11 nucleotides agree with TRBD1. CDR3 length: 16 residues. Germline V gene data show CDR1 as SGHNT and CDR2 as YYREEE (reference sequence). V gave up 0 bases and J gave up 10 bases; unmatched junction bases: 6.